The present entry profiles one TCR beta chain with its context. Cohorts were assigned according to the clinical history that participants reported. This specimen comes from a study of blood T cell repertoires in COVID-19. The overall study: Samples came from the United States, Italy and Spain, spanning acute and convalescent COVID-19. The analysed material was cDNA or gDNA that came from T cells, B-cell-depleted T cells, or PBMCs.

Germline lookup yields CDR1 LGHDT and CDR2 YNNKEL (reference sequence). J gave up 5 bases and V 8 bases, and 8 bases lay outside the gene matches. CDR3 length: 13 amino acids. TCRdb's table, derived via immunoSEQ multiplex PCR, lists solely in-frame clones and lacks some. The table records under 500,000 clones, approximately 90% of them present only once. The sequenced material came from PBMCs or T cells enriched from blood (not recorded which). The genes are TRBV3-1 (or the pseudogene TRBV3-2) and TRBJ1-2; 7 bases map to TRBD1. The clonotype comes from a young man who had recovered from COVID-19. The CDR3 protein is CASRSTGRYGYTF. Here the CDR3 DNA reads TGTGCCAGCCGCTCGACAGGGCGGTATGGCTACACCTTC.